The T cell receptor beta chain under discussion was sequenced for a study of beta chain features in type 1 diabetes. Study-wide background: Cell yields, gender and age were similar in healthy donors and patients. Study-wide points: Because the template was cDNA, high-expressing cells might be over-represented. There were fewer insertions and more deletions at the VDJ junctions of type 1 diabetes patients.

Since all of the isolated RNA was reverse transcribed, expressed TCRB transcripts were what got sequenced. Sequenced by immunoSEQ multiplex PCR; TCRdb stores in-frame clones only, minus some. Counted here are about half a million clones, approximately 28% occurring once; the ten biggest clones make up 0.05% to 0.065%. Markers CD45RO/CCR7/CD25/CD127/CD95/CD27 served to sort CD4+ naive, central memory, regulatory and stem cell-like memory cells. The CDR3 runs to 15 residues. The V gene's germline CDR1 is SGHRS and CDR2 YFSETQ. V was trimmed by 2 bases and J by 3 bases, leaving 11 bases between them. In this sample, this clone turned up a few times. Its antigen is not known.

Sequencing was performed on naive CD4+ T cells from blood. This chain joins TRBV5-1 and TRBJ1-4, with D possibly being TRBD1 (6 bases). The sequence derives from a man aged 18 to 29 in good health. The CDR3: CASSFEGDPNEKLFF. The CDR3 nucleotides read TGCGCCAGCAGCTTTGAGGGGGATCCTAATGAAAAACTGTTTTTT.